Listed below are T cell receptor beta chains from one sample, sequenced in a study of blood T cell repertoires in COVID-19. Generated by immunoSEQ multiplex PCR, the TCRdb table keeps only in-frame clones and is missing some. The table lists more than 250,000 clones, roughly 85% of them singletons. The sequencing sample was made of PBMCs or T cells enriched from blood (not recorded which). All receptors derive from a woman aged 25 to 39 who had recovered from COVID-19. CDR3s include the opening cysteine and the closing phenylalanine or tryptophan. The order of the fields is V gene, clone size, D gene, J gene, CDR3 protein, CDR3 DNA. D genes are given only for firm matches. Clone sizes are given selectively: once, few, many, or a class where the clone is expanded.

TRBV2	-	-	TRBJ1-5	CASREGLGNQPQHF	TGTGCCAGCAGGGAGGGGCTCGGCAATCAGCCCCAGCATTTT
TRBV19	-	-	TRBJ1-2	CASSLGDTGYGYTF	TGTGCCAGTAGTCTCGGGGACACCGGCTATGGCTACACCTTC
TRBV3-1/TRBV3-2	-	TRBD2	TRBJ2-3	CASSQDKTSGGAGTDTQYF	TGTGCCAGCAGCCAAGATAAGACTAGCGGGGGGGCGGGGACAGATACGCAGTATTTT
TRBV5-5	-	TRBD1	TRBJ1-1	CASTFSVDRGQTEAFF	TGTGCCAGCACCTTCTCAGTTGACAGGGGGCAAACTGAAGCTTTCTTT
TRBV3-1/TRBV3-2	-	TRBD2	TRBJ2-1	CASSQEWRGAYNEQFF	TGTGCCAGCAGCCAAGAGTGGCGGGGGGCCTACAATGAGCAGTTCTTC
TRBV5-1	-	-	TRBJ2-6	CASSLGESSGANVLTF	TGCGCCAGCAGCTTGGGGGAGAGCTCTGGGGCCAACGTCCTGACTTTC
TRBV10-2	-	TRBD1	TRBJ1-5	CASSDSITGGNQPQHF	TGCGCCAGCAGTGACTCCATTACAGGGGGAAATCAGCCCCAGCATTTT
TRBV7-8	-	TRBD1	TRBJ2-1	CASSLDRTGGAPYNEQFF	TGTGCCAGCAGCTTAGATAGGACAGGGGGCGCCCCCTACAATGAGCAGTTCTTC
TRBV11-3	-	-	TRBJ1-1	CASSLGQGTEAFF	TGTGCCAGCAGCTTAGGCCAGGGTACTGAAGCTTTCTTT
TRBV4-2	-	-	TRBJ1-3	CASSQDGGGTGNTIYF	TGTGCCAGCAGCCAAGATGGTGGGGGGACTGGAAACACCATATATTTT
TRBV10-3	-	-	TRBJ1-1	CAISGSPIGGYTEAFF	TGTGCCATCAGTGGTTCCCCTATAGGCGGCTACACTGAAGCTTTCTTT
TRBV11-3	-	-	TRBJ2-1	CASSLKVTGLTYNEQFF	TGTGCCAGCAGCTTAAAGGTCACGGGACTCACCTACAATGAGCAGTTCTTC
TRBV5-4	-	TRBD2	TRBJ2-3	CASSFPAGVSTDTQYF	TGTGCCAGCAGCTTCCCAGCGGGGGTTAGCACAGATACGCAGTATTTT
TRBV7-6	once	-	TRBJ2-2	CASEDTGELFF	TGTGCCAGTGAGGACACCGGGGAGCTGTTTTTT
TRBV5-4	-	TRBD2	TRBJ2-1	CASSLNGGASYNEQFF	TGTGCCAGCAGCTTAAACGGGGGGGCCTCTTACAATGAGCAGTTCTTC
TRBV19	-	TRBD1	TRBJ1-1	CASSIAQRDRAFF	TGTGCCAGTAGTATCGCCCAACGGGACAGAGCTTTCTTT
TRBV29-1	-	-	TRBJ2-1	CSVGKRSYNEQFF	TGCAGCGTTGGAAAGCGTTCCTACAATGAGCAGTTCTTC
TRBV19	few	-	TRBJ2-1	CASRPPRARLPRRSYNEQFF	TGTGCCAGTAGGCCCCCCAGGGCGCGACTGCCGCGTCGCTCCTACAATGAGCAGTTCTTC
TRBV6-1	few	-	TRBJ1-1	CASSALSTALNTEAFF	TGTGCCAGCAGTGCATTATCGACAGCCCTGAACACTGAAGCTTTCTTT
TRBV27	-	TRBD2	TRBJ2-1	CASRPRLAGDNEQFF	TGTGCCAGCAGGCCCAGACTAGCGGGGGACAATGAGCAGTTCTTC
TRBV14	-	-	TRBJ1-1	CASSQSGTEAFF	TGTGCCAGCAGCCAGTCAGGGACTGAAGCTTTCTTT
TRBV2	-	TRBD2	TRBJ2-3	CASREERADTQYF	TGTGCCAGCCGGGAGGAGAGAGCAGATACGCAGTATTTT
TRBV19	-	TRBD2	TRBJ2-1	CASRTSGVYNEQFF	TGTGCCAGTAGAACTAGCGGGGTCTACAATGAGCAGTTCTTC
TRBV6-2/TRBV6-3	-	-	TRBJ1-5	CASSYGGFTVSNQPQHF	TGTGCCAGCAGTTACGGGGGGTTCACCGTTAGCAATCAGCCCCAGCATTTT
TRBV7-9	-	-	TRBJ2-7	CASSSGTGLAEQYF	TGTGCCAGCAGCTCAGGAACAGGGTTGGCCGAGCAGTACTTC
TRBV2	-	TRBD1	TRBJ1-1	CASLRGQLNTEAFF	TGTGCCAGCCTTCGGGGACAGCTGAACACTGAAGCTTTCTTT
TRBV30	-	TRBD1	TRBJ1-1	CAYQDRGNTEAFF	TGTGCCTACCAGGACAGGGGGAACACTGAAGCTTTCTTT
TRBV10-3	once	TRBD1	TRBJ1-1	CAISYTTGVNTEAFF	TGTGCCATCAGTTACACGACAGGGGTGAACACTGAAGCTTTCTTT
TRBV7-6	-	-	TRBJ2-7	CASSQGGSAYEQYF	TGTGCCAGCAGCCAAGGCGGCAGTGCCTACGAGCAGTACTTC